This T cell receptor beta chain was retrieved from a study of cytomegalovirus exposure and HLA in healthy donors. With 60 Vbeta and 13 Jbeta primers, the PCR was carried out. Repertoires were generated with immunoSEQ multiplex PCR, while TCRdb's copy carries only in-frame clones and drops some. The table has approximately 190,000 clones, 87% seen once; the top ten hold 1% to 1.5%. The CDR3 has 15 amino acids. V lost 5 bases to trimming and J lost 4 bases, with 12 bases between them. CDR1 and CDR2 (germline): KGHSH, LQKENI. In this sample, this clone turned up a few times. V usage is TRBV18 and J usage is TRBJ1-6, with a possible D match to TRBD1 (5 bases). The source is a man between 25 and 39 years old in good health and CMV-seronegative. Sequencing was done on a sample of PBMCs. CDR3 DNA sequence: TGTGCCAGCTCAGTAAACCAGGGTTATAATTCACCCCTCCACTTT. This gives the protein CASSVNQGYNSPLHF.